This TCR beta chain was sequenced for a study of CD8+ T cells in alopecia areata. RNA extraction and reverse transcription yielded cDNA as sequencing template. Generated by immunoSEQ multiplex PCR, the TCRdb table keeps only in-frame clones and is missing some. The top ten hold approximately 10% of the sample, which has approximately 180,000 clones, 67% seen once. V gave up 4 bases and J gave up 10 bases, with 12 bases separating them. CDR3 length: 12 residues. Per germline, CDR1 SGHRS and CDR2 YFSETQ. This clone was counted a few times. This sequence originates from a human donor with alopecia areata. This chain uses TRBV5-1 with TRBJ2-1, with D perhaps matching TRBD2 (6 bases). The source was CD8+ T cells sorted from blood, collected at week 0. The CDR3 coding sequence is TGCGCCAGCAGCCCGGAGGGGCTAGAGCAGTTCTTC. The encoded protein is CASSPEGLEQFF.